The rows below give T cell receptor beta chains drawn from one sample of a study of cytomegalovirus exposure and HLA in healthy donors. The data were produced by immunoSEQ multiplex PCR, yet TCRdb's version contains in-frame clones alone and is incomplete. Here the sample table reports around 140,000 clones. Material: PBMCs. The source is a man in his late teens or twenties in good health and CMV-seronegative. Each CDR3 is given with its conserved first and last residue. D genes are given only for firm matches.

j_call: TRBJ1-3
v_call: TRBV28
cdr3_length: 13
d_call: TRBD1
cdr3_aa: CASSFRQGDTIYF
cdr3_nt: TGTGCCAGCAGTTTCCGACAGGGGGACACCATATATTTT

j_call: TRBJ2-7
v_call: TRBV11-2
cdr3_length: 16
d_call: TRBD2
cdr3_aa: CASSLGTSGISYEQYF
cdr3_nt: TGTGCCAGCAGCTTAGGGACTAGCGGCATCTCCTACGAGCAGTACTTC

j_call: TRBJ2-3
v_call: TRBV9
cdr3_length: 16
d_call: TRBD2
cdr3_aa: CASSVVSGDSTDTQYF
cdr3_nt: TGTGCCAGCAGCGTAGTTAGCGGGGACAGCACAGATACGCAGTATTTT

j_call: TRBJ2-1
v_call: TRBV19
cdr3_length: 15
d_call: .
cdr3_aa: CASTWTISSYNEQFF
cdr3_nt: TGTGCCAGTACCTGGACAATCAGCTCCTACAATGAGCAGTTCTTC

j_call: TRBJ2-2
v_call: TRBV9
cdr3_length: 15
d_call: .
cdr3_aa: CASSVATVNTGELFF
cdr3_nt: TGTGCCAGCAGCGTAGCTACCGTTAACACCGGGGAGCTGTTTTTT

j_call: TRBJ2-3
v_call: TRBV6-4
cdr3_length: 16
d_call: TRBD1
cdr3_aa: CASSVKGQRVTDTQYF
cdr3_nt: TGTGCCAGCAGTGTTAAGGGACAGCGAGTCACAGATACGCAGTATTTT

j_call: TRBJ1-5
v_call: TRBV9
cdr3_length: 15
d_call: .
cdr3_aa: CASSPGSSNNQPQHF
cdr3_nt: TGTGCCAGCAGCCCAGGCAGCTCAAACAATCAGCCCCAGCATTTT

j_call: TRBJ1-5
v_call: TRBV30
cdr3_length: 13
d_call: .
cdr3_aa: CAWSVSGGQPQHF
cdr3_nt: TGTGCCTGGAGTGTCTCGGGGGGTCAGCCCCAGCATTTT

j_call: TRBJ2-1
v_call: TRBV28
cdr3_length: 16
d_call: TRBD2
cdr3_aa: CASSPRTRFIKNEQFF
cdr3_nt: TGTGCCAGCAGTCCGAGGACTAGGTTCATTAAAAATGAGCAGTTCTTC

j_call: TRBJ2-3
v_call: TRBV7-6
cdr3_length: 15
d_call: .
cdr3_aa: CASSLLAASTDTQYF
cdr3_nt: TGTGCCAGCAGCTTACTGGCAGCGAGCACAGATACGCAGTATTTT

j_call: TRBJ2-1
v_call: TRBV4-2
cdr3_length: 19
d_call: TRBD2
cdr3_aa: CASSQEASGGNNLYNEQFF
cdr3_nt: TGTGCCAGCAGCCAAGAGGCTAGCGGGGGCAACAACCTCTACAATGAGCAGTTCTTC

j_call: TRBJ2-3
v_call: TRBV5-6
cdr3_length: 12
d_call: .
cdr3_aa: CASSPGGDTQYF
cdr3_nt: TGTGCCAGCAGCCCGGGTGGAGATACGCAGTATTTT

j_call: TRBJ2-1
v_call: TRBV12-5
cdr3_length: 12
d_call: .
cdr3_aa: CASGLVESEQFF
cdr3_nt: TGTGCTAGTGGTTTGGTGGAGAGTGAGCAGTTCTTC

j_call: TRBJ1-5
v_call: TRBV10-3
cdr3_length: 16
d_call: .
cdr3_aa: CAISESRGSSNQPQHF
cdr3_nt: TGTGCCATCAGTGAGTCAAGGGGGTCTAGCAATCAGCCCCAGCATTTT

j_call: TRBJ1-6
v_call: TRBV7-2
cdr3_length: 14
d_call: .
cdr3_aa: CASSLGGDNSPLHF
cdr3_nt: TGTGCCAGCAGCTTGGGGGGGGATAATTCACCCCTCCACTTT

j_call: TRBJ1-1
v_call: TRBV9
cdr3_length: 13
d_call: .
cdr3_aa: CASSVATGTEAFF
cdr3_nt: TGTGCCAGCAGCGTAGCTACGGGGACTGAAGCTTTCTTT

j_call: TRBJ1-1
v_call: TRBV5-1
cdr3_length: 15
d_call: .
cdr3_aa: CASSSFVYMNTEAFF
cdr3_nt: TGCGCCAGCAGCTCGTTTGTATACATGAACACTGAAGCTTTCTTT

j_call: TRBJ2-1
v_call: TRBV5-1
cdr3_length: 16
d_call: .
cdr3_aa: CASSKGTYSKDNEQFF
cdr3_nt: TGCGCCAGCAGCAAAGGGACTTACAGCAAAGACAATGAGCAGTTCTTC

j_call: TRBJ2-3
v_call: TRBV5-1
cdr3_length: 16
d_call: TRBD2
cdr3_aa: CASSYRTSGGTDTQYF
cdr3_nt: TGCGCCAGCAGCTACAGGACTAGCGGGGGCACAGATACGCAGTATTTT

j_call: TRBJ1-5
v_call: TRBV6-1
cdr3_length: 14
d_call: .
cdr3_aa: CASAGEPLNQPQHF
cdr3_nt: TGTGCCAGCGCGGGTGAACCTCTAAATCAGCCCCAGCATTTT

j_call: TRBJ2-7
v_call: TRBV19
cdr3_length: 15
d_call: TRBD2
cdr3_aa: CASSPGTSGPYEQYF
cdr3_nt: TGTGCCAGTAGTCCTGGGACTAGCGGGCCTTACGAGCAGTACTTC

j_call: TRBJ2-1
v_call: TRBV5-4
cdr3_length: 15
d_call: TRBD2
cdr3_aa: CASSVGLAGSYEQFF
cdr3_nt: TGTGCCAGCAGCGTGGGACTAGCGGGGAGCTATGAGCAGTTCTTC

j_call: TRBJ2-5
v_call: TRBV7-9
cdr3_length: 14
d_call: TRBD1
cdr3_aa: CASSLAQGAETQYF
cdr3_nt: TGTGCCAGCAGCTTGGCACAGGGGGCGGAGACCCAGTACTTC

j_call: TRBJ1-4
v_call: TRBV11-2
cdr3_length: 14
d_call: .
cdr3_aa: CASSLGSTNEKLFF
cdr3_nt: TGTGCCAGCAGCTTAGGGAGTACTAATGAAAAACTGTTTTTT

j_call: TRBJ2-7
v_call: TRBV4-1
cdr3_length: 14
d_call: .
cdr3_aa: CASSQVSGSYEQYF
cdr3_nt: TGCGCCAGCAGCCAAGTTTCAGGCAGCTACGAGCAGTACTTC

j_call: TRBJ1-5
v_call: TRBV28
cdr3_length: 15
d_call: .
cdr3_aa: CASSLLGEGNQPQHF
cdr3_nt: TGTGCCAGCAGTTTATTAGGGGAGGGCAATCAGCCCCAGCATTTT

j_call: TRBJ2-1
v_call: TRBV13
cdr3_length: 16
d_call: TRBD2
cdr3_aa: CASSLGLASSYNEQFF
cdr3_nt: TGTGCCAGCAGCTTAGGACTAGCGAGCTCCTACAATGAGCAGTTCTTC

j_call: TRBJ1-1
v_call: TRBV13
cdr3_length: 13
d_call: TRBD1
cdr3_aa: CASTLDRGTEAFF
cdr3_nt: TGTGCCAGCACCTTGGACAGGGGCACTGAAGCTTTCTTT

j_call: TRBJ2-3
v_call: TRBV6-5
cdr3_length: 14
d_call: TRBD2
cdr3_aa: CASSRLAGGDTQYF
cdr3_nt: TGTGCCAGCAGCCGACTAGCGGGGGGTGATACGCAGTATTTT

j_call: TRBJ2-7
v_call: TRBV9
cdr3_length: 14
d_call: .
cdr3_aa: CASSVATGWDEQYF
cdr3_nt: TGTGCCAGCAGCGTAGCTACAGGGTGGGACGAGCAGTACTTC

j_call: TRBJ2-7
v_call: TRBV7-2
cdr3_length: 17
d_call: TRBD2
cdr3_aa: CASSLGGGAGGPYEQYF
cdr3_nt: TGTGCCAGCAGCTTAGGAGGAGGGGCGGGAGGCCCCTACGAGCAGTACTTC

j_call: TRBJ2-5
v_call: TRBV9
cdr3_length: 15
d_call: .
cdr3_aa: CASTEGRNLQETQYF
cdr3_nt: TGTGCCAGCACCGAGGGCCGGAACCTTCAAGAGACCCAGTACTTC

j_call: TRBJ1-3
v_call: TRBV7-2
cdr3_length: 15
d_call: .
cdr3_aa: CASSLLTGDRNTIYF
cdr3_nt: TGTGCCAGCAGCCTTCTGACAGGCGATCGAAACACCATATATTTT

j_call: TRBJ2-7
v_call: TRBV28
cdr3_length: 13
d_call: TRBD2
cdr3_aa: CASRLAASYEQYF
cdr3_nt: TGTGCCAGCAGACTAGCGGCATCCTACGAGCAGTACTTC

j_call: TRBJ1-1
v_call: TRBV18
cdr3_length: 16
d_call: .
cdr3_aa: CASSLNRGVMNTEAFF
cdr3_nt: TGTGCCAGCTCACTCAATAGGGGCGTCATGAACACTGAAGCTTTCTTT

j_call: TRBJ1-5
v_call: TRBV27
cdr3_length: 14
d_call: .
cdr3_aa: CASSAAGSRQPQHF
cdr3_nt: TGTGCCAGCAGCGCGGCAGGGTCACGTCAGCCCCAGCATTTT

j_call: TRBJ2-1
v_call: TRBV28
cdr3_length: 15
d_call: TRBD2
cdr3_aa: CASSLRTSGIDEQFF
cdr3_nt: TGTGCCAGCAGCCTCCGGACTAGCGGGATTGATGAGCAGTTCTTC

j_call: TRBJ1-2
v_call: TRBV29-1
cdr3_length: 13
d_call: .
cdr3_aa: CSVVIGGINGYTF
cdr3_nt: TGCAGCGTTGTAATCGGGGGGATTAATGGCTACACCTTC

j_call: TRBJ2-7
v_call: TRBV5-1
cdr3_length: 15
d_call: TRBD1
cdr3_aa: CASSPRQGVPYEQYF
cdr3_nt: TGCGCCAGCAGCCCACGACAGGGGGTTCCTTACGAGCAGTACTTC

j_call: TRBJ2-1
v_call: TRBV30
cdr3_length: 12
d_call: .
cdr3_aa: CAWSEKRDEQFF
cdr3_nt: TGTGCCTGGAGTGAGAAACGGGATGAGCAGTTCTTC

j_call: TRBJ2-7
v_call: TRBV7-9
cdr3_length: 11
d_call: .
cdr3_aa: CASSLDRILYF
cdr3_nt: TGTGCCAGCAGCTTAGACAGGATACTGTACTTC

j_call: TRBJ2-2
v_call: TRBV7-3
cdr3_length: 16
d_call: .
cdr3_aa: CASRNPGLASTGELFF
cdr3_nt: TGTGCCAGCAGAAATCCAGGGCTAGCGAGCACCGGGGAGCTGTTTTTT

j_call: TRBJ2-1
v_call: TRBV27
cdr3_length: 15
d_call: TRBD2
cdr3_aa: CASQFRREGWNEQFF
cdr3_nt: TGTGCCAGCCAGTTTAGGAGGGAGGGTTGGAATGAGCAGTTCTTC

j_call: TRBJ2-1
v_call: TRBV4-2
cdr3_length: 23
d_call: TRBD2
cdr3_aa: CASSRLTRGNGLAGVRATNEQFF
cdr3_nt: TGTGCCAGCAGCCGACTGACCAGGGGTAATGGACTAGCGGGAGTTAGGGCAACCAATGAGCAGTTCTTC

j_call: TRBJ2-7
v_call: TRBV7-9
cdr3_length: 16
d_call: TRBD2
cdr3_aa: CASRGGLAGGPYEQYF
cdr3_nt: TGTGCCAGCAGAGGAGGACTAGCGGGGGGCCCCTACGAGCAGTACTTC

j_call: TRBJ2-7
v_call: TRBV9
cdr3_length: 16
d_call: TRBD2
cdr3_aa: CASRPQTSGYSYEQYF
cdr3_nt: TGTGCCAGCAGGCCTCAGACTAGCGGCTACTCCTACGAGCAGTACTTC

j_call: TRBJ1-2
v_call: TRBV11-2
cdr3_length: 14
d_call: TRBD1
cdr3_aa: CASDRPRDRDGYTF
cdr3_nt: TGTGCCAGCGATCGACCTCGGGACAGGGATGGCTACACCTTC

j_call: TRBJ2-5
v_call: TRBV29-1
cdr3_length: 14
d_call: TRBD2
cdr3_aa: CSVDRLAGVGTQYF
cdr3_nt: TGCAGCGTTGATCGGCTAGCGGGCGTGGGGACCCAGTACTTC

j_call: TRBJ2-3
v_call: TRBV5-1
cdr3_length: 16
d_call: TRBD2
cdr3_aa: CASSQTSGSGTDTQYF
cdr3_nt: TGCGCCAGCAGCCAGACTAGCGGGAGCGGTACAGATACGCAGTATTTT

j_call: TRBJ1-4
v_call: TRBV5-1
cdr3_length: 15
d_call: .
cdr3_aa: CASTHDNPGRGKLFF
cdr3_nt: TGCGCCAGCACTCACGATAACCCGGGAAGGGGGAAACTGTTTTTT

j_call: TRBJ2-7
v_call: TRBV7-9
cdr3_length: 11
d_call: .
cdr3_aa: CASSAYYEQYF
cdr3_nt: TGTGCCAGCAGCGCCTACTACGAGCAGTACTTC

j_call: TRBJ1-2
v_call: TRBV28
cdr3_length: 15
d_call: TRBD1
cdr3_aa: CASSLPRDRSYGYTF
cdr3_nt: TGTGCCAGCAGTTTACCCCGGGACAGGTCCTATGGCTACACCTTC

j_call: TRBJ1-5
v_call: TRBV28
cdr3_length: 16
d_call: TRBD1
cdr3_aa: CASSSHTGAGNQPQHF
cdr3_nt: TGTGCCAGCAGTTCTCATACAGGGGCTGGAAATCAGCCCCAGCATTTT

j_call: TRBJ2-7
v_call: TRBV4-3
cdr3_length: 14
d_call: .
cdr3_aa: CASSQDLGPYEQYF
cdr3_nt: TGCGCCAGCAGCCAAGATCTAGGTCCATACGAGCAGTACTTC

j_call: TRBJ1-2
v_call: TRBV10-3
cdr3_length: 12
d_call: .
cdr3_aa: CAISVDSSGYTF
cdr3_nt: TGTGCCATCAGTGTCGACAGTTCCGGCTACACCTTC